The 21 T cell receptor delta chains presented below share a single source sample, sequenced in a study of γδ T cells in repeated Plasmodium falciparum infection. TCRdb made new clone calls on the multiplex PCR reads using CATT. Among around 89,000 delta-chain clones listed, 1.4% were seen once. Bulk repertoires came from Vgamma9/Vdelta2+ or Vdelta2-negative gammadelta T cells flow-sorted from PBMC. Specimen: gamma-delta T cells from blood. All receptors derive from a pool of human donors (malaria-infected and uninfected, not separated).

V is TRDV1 and J is TRDJ1, with 7 nucleotides matching TRDD3. The J gene comes from matching the DNA to germline here; TCRdb lacks it. In germline, CDR1 is TSWWSYY, CDR2 QGS. The ends lost 5 bases at V and 0 bases at J; junction bases unmatched: 18. CDR3 length: 19 amino acids. The CDR3 nucleotides are TGTGCTCTTGGGTTCCACCCCCGTACTGGGGACCTTTACACCGATAAACTCATCTTT. It translates to CALGFHPRTGDLYTDKLIF.

With regard to this clone: A far more abundant clone sits one base away, making this likely a read error. The V call is TRDV1, the J call TRDJ1; 8 bases line up with TRDD3. The J gene, missing from TCRdb, was assigned here through DNA to germline matching. This CDR3 spans 16 amino acids. Germline CDR1 reads TSWWSYY; CDR2 reads QGS. CDR3 in amino acids: CALGELRGDSSDRLIF. CDR3 coding DNA: TGTGCTCTTGGGGAGCTTAGGGGGGATAGTTCCGATAGACTCATCTTT.

On this clone: The amino acid sequence in TCRdb belongs to a much larger clone and departs from this DNA's translation at residue 11, likely a sequencing read error; the sequence shown is translated from the DNA. The rearrangement links TRDV1 to TRDJ2, with TRDD3 matching 10 bases. This CDR3 is 20 amino acids long. The germline CDR1 and CDR2 sequences are TSWWSYY and QGS. Unmatched junction bases numbered 19, after V lost 9 bases and J lost 0 bases. The CDR3: CALNCVRLGDPGALTAQLFF. As DNA, the CDR3 is TGTGCTCTCAATTGCGTCAGACTGGGGGATCCGGGGGCTTTGACAGCACAACTCTTCTTT.

Only a few counts were recorded for this clone. One junction end disagrees with the germline gene, perhaps due to a read error. The sample carries other DNA sequences with the same CDR3. This chain connects TRDV1 to TRDJ1; tentative D call: TRDD2 (6 bases). This CDR3 is 20 amino acids long. The germline V gene has CDR1 TSWWSYY and CDR2 QGS. CDR3 sequence: CALGYPSVGFTYGPTDKLIF. The CDR3 DNA reads as TGTGCTCTTGGGTATCCTTCCGTGGGATTCACATATGGCCCCACCGATAAACTCATCTTC.

This clone is classed as medium-sized (0.01 to 0.1%). The same CDR3 is also encoded by other DNA sequences in this sample. V gene TRDV2 combines with J gene TRDJ1; D uncertain. Trimming left V 0 bases short and J 4 bases short, with 32 bases between. This CDR3 region has 21 residues. Germline assignment: CDR1 GEAIGNYY and CDR2 EKD. The CDR3 sequence: CACDTVQGAKNFQGEGDKLIF. CDR3 sequence (DNA): TGTGCCTGTGACACCGTTCAAGGGGCTAAAAATTTCCAGGGCGAGGGCGATAAACTCATCTTT.

On this clone: TCRdb pairs this DNA with a much larger clone's protein that differs at residue 4, likely a read error; the protein shown was translated from the DNA. This chain uses TRDV2 with TRDJ1, with D maybe TRDD3 (6 bases). TCRdb carries no J gene annotation; the J gene was assigned here by matching the DNA with germline. This CDR3 comprises 15 residues. CDR1 is GEAIGNYY, CDR2 EKD, per germline. V lost 6 bases and J 4 bases, leaving 20 bases between the germline ends. The CDR3 spells CACNPLGSGRDKLIF. CDR3 DNA sequence: TGTGCCTGTAACCCCCTGGGGAGCGGACGCGATAAACTCATCTTT.

About this clone: TCRdb has a much larger clone's protein, which differs at residue 12 from the translation of this DNA, likely because of a read error; what is shown is the protein translated from the DNA. The chain joins TRDV2 to TRDJ1, with D unresolved. TCRdb offers no J gene call, so here the DNA was matched to germline to obtain one. The CDR3 is 21 amino acids. CDR1 is GEAIGNYY, CDR2 EKD, per germline. Trimming left V 0 bases short and J 4 bases short, with 32 bases between. CDR3 region: CACDTVQGAKNLQGEGDKLIF. CDR3 bases: TGTGCCTGTGACACCGTTCAAGGGGCTAAAAATCTCCAGGGCGAGGGCGATAAACTCATCTTT.

This clone has more than one count but fewer than ten. Given a far larger clone just one base away, this is likely a sequencing read error. The same CDR3 also results from other DNA sequences found in this sample. This chain links TRDV2 with TRDJ3, with TRDD3 matching 12 bases. As TCRdb names no J gene, one was assigned here on the basis of a DNA match to germline. The CDR3 extends over 23 amino acids. The germline CDR1 and CDR2 sequences are GEAIGNYY and EKD. J was trimmed by 0 bases and V by 0 bases; bases with no gene match: 14. Here the CDR3 reads CACDTVSGLGDTRSSWDTRQMFF. The CDR3 DNA sequence: TGTGCCTGTGACACCGTTTCGGGGCTGGGGGATACGCGGAGCTCCTGGGACACCCGACAGATGTTTTTC.

This clone is medium-sized (0.01 to 0.1%) by share. Within the sample, other DNA sequences also encode this same CDR3. V gene TRDV2 combines with J gene TRDJ1, with a weak D call TRDD3 (5 bases). This CDR3 is 14 amino acids long. Trimming left V 1 base short and J 0 bases short, with 8 bases between. Germline assignment: CDR1 GEAIGNYY and CDR2 EKD. CDR3 in amino acids: CACDTGEYTDKLIF. DNA for the CDR3: TGTGCCTGTGACACTGGGGAGTACACCGATAAACTCATCTTT.

About this clone itself: TCRdb's entry gives the protein of a much larger clone, which mismatches this DNA's translation at residue 5, likely from a read error; the protein reported here is translated from the DNA. This chain joins TRDV2 and TRDJ1, with TRDD3 identical over 12 bases. Germline CDR1 is GEAIGNYY and CDR2 is EKD. The length of the CDR3 is 19 residues. V trimming: 3 bases; J trimming: 1 base; junction bases outside the gene matches: 14. CDR3 nucleotide sequence: TGTGCCTGTGACGCCCTGCCTCCTGGGGGATACGGAAGCACCGATAAACTCATCTTT. It yields the protein CACDALPPGGYGSTDKLIF.

Regarding this clone: One base separates it from a far larger clone, so it is likely a read error. The sample has other DNA sequences that encode this CDR3 too. CDR3 nucleotides: TGTGCTCTTGAGATATACCTACGTATACCAGTGGGGCCCACCGATAAACTCATCTTT. It translates to CALEIYLRIPVGPTDKLIF. The chain has TRDV1 and TRDJ1; D possibly matches TRDD2 or TRDD3 (5 bases each). TCRdb is silent on the J gene; assignment here came from matching the DNA to germline. There are 19 residues in the CDR3. The V gene's germline CDR1 is TSWWSYY and CDR2 QGS. V was shortened by 7 bases and J by 1 base, with 28 bases between the two germline ends.

This clone was seen a handful of times. A read error likely explains why the TCRdb protein, taken from a much larger clone, differs from this DNA's translation at residue 6; the protein shown is translated from the DNA. The CDR3 bases are TGTGCTCTTGGTACAAATAAAGGTACTGATCATGAACTCATCTTT. Translated, it gives CALGTNKGTDHELIF. The V and J genes are TRDV1 and TRDJ1, with D possibly matching TRDD1 (5 bases). The CDR3 loop spans 15 amino acids. Germline CDR1 reads TSWWSYY; CDR2 reads QGS. The ends were cut back, 6 bases at V and 9 bases at J, with 23 bases in the middle.

Notes on this clone: A single base is all that separates this from a far larger clone, so a read error is likely. In the same sample, other DNA sequences code for this CDR3. No J gene was assigned, while the V gene was called as TRDV1. The CDR3 covers 16 residues. CDR1 and CDR2 (germline): TSWWSYY, QGS. CDR3 bases: TGTGCTCTTGGTAAGCACCCTCGCCGGTACACCGATAAGCTCATCTTT. It codes for CALGKHPRRYTDKLIF.

In its sample, this clone was seen a few times. The TCRdb record carries a much larger clone's protein, which differs from this DNA's translation at residue 7; a read error is the likely cause, and the protein listed here is the DNA translation. The chain uses TRDV1 and TRDJ1; D is possibly TRDD2 (6 bases). With 4 bases removed from V and 3 bases from J, the gap between germline ends came to 27 bases. This CDR3 comprises 19 residues. CDR1 and CDR2 (germline): TSWWSYY, QGS. The CDR3 sequence: CALGVHLLRWGRGSDKLIF. In DNA form, the CDR3 reads TGTGCTCTTGGGGTCCATCTCCTACGGTGGGGCCGCGGGTCCGATAAACTCATCTTT.

Note on this clone: This DNA translates differently at residue 14 from the TCRdb protein, which is that of a much larger clone; a read error is likely, and the protein shown is the DNA's own translation. The chain couples TRDV1 to TRDJ1, with 11 bases aligning to TRDD3. This CDR3 comprises 17 residues. Per germline, CDR1 TSWWSYY and CDR2 QGS. The chain's CDR3 is CALGGRLGDSYSDRLIF. The CDR3 DNA sequence: TGTGCTCTTGGGGGGCGACTGGGGGATAGTTACTCCGATAGACTCATCTTT.

For this clone: A read error is possible here, since a much larger clone lies one base away. The chain employs TRDV1 and TRDJ1, with 8 bases that match TRDD3. Here the J gene was assigned by germline matching of the DNA, as TCRdb has none. Germline V gene sequence: CDR1 TSWWSYY, CDR2 QGS. J lost 1 base, V lost 4 bases, and 20 bases had no gene match. The CDR3 has 20 residues. The DNA of the CDR3 is TGTGCTCTTGGGGCTAGACGGTGCACACTGGGGGGTCCCCTCACCGATAAACTCATCTTT. Protein sequence: CALGARRCTLGGPLTDKLIF.

With respect to this clone: The protein TCRdb lists belongs to a much larger clone and differs from this DNA's translation at residue 19, which points to a read error; the protein shown is made from the DNA. The V gene was identified as TRDV1, while no J gene was called; the table's D gene call, TRDD3, was not cross checked with the DNA. The germline V gene has CDR1 TSWWSYY and CDR2 QGS. The CDR3 contains 21 residues. CDR3 DNA sequence: TGTGCTCTTGGGGGGGCCTTCCTAAGCCGTACTGGGGGAAAGTACACCGATAAACCCATCTTT. It translates to CALGGAFLSRTGGKYTDKPIF.

The J gene is TRDJ1, the V gene TRDV1, with 10 bases identical to TRDD3. This CDR3 comprises 22 residues. Germline V CDR1 and CDR2: TSWWSYY, QGS. V lost 5 bases, J lost 2 bases, and 26 bases stayed unmatched. In DNA, the CDR3 is TGTGCTCTTGGGCCGTATTGGGCCCTCACCTTTACTGGGGGATCGAGAACCGATAAACTCATCTTT. Amino acids: CALGPYWALTFTGGSRTDKLIF.

This clone appeared a few times. This DNA's translation differs at residue 5 from TCRdb's protein, which comes from a much larger clone; a read error is likely, and the protein shown is translated from the DNA. This chain links TRDV2 with TRDJ1; D may be TRDD3 (5 bases). Germline CDR1 reads GEAIGNYY; CDR2 reads EKD. The CDR3 length is 15 residues. The ends were cut back, 3 bases at V and 0 bases at J, with 13 bases in the middle. This CDR3 reads CACDAGGLYTDKLIF. The CDR3 nucleotides read TGTGCCTGTGACGCCGGGGGCTTGTACACCGATAAACTCATCTTT.

This clone was picked up many times. The protein recorded in TCRdb matches a much larger clone and deviates from this DNA's translation at residue 10, suggesting a read error; the protein here is obtained by translating the DNA. The J gene is TRDJ1, the V gene TRDV3; D tentatively fits TRDD2 or TRDD3 (6 bases each). Germline V gives CDR1 TVYSNPD, CDR2 GDNSRS (reference sequence). The CDR3 loop spans 18 amino acids. V gave up 2 bases and J gave up 8 bases, with 33 bases separating them. CDR3 amino acids: CAFCPTLHGRYAGGKLIF. The CDR3 DNA follows: TGTGCCTTTTGTCCTACCCTACATGGGAGATACGCCGGTGGGAAACTCATCTTT.

On this clone itself: Translating this DNA gives a protein that differs at residue 7 from the TCRdb one, which belongs to a much larger clone; a read error is likely, and the protein shown is this translation. This chain connects TRDV1 to TRDJ1; a weak D match, TRDD3 (6 bases). The germline V gene has CDR1 TSWWSYY and CDR2 QGS. Trimming left V 1 base short and J 2 bases short, with 47 bases between. This CDR3 is built from 27 residues. The CDR3 coding sequence is TGTGCTCTTGGGGAACCTGCCTCCTATAAACTCACTCATACTATCTGGTGGCACACATGGGGGACCGATAAACTCATCTTT. Its protein is CALGEPASYKLTHTIWWHTWGTDKLIF.